This TCR beta chain was profiled in a study of control samples from healthy donors and cancer patients. Germline values: CDR1 SGHTA, CDR2 FQGNSA. This CDR3 is built from 16 residues. Trimming removed 4 bases from V and 2 bases from J; junction bases left unmatched: 8. Repertoires were generated with immunoSEQ multiplex PCR, while TCRdb's copy carries only in-frame clones and drops some. The table records around 130,000 clones, 80% to 90% of them present only once. The rearrangement joins TRBV7-2 to TRBJ2-3; 8 positions match TRBD2. The sequenced sample was blood. This receptor was taken from a man aged 45-65 years in good health. CDR3 residues: CASSSKRGPNTDTQYF. The CDR3 bases are TGTGCCAGCAGCTCTAAGCGGGGGCCGAACACAGATACGCAGTATTTT.